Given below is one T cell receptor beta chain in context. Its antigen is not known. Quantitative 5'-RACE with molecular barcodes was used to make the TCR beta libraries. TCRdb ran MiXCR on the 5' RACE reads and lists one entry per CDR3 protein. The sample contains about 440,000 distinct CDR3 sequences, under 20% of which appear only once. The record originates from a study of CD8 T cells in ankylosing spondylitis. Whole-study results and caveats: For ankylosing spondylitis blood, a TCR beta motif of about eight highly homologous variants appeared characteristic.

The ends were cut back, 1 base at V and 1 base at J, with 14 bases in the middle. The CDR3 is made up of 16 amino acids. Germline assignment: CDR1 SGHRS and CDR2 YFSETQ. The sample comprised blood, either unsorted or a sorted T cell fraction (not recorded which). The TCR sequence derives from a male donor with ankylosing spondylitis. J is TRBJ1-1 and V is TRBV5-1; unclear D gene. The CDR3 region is CASSLFGLETNTEAFF. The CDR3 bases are TGCGCCAGCAGCTTGTTTGGGCTGGAGACGAACACTGAAGCTTTCTTT.